The clone carrying this T cell receptor beta chain was observed many times. Its antigen is still unknown. This record comes from a study of beta chain features in type 1 diabetes. Trimming took 3 bases from V and 7 from J, leaving 21 bases between them. This CDR3 spans 17 amino acids. Germline-derived CDR1 and CDR2 are MDHEN and SYDVKM. It was via CD45RO/CCR7/CD25/CD127/CD95/CD27 that CD4+ naive, central memory, regulatory and stem cell-like memory cells were sorted. Study observations and caveats: VDJ junctions from type 1 diabetes patients carried fewer insertions and larger deletions.

What was sequenced were expressed TCRB transcripts, since all of the isolated RNA had been reverse transcribed. TCRdb's table, derived via immunoSEQ multiplex PCR, lists solely in-frame clones and lacks some. Of approximately 140,000 clones listed, less than 9% were seen once; the top ten hold 1.1% to 1.5%. This chain links TRBV28 with TRBJ2-2; maybe TRBD1 (5 bases). Sequenced sample: central memory CD4+ T cells from blood. This receptor was obtained from a woman in her twenties or thirties in good health. CDR3 bases: TGTGCCAGCAGTTTTGCAGGGCCCTCGTATTACAACGGGGAGCTGTTTTTT. It encodes CASSFAGPSYYNGELFF.